A selection of T cell receptor beta chains follows, all from one sample in a study of T cells in tuberculosis. Generated by immunoSEQ multiplex PCR, the TCRdb table keeps only in-frame clones and is missing some. This sample yields roughly 59,000 clones, of which 81% are seen a single time; more than 10% belongs to the top ten. The sample was CD1b-GMM tetramer-negative cells sorted from PBMCs. The receptors originated from an adult woman with latent tuberculosis. Each CDR3 is given with its conserved first and last residue. D genes are given only for firm matches. Size tells how often a clone was seen (once, few, many) or the class of an expanded clone, and some rows leave it out.

d_call j_call clone_size v_call cdr3_length cdr3_nt cdr3_aa
TRBD1 TRBJ1-3 . TRBV5-6 15 TGTGCCAGCACCCGGACAGGGACTACTGGAAACACCATATATTTT CASTRTGTTGNTIYF
TRBD1 TRBJ2-7 few TRBV6-6 15 TGTGCCAGCAGTTACTCCCTGGGACAGAACGACGAGCAGTACTTC CASSYSLGQNDEQYF
TRBD2 TRBJ2-5 . TRBV27 15 TGTGCCAGCAGTCTCCAAGCGGGAGTGGGGGAGACCCAGTACTTC CASSLQAGVGETQYF
TRBD1 TRBJ2-7 . TRBV5-4 15 TGTGCCAGCAGCTTAAACAGGGGCAACCTTTACGAGCAGTACTTC CASSLNRGNLYEQYF
. TRBJ2-6 . TRBV7-3 16 TGTGCCAGCAGCTTAAATGGAGGGGCTGGGGCCAACGTCCTGACTTTC CASSLNGGAGANVLTF
TRBD1 TRBJ2-7 few TRBV28 14 TGTGCCACGGACGGGGGACAGGGGGTCTACGAGCAGTACTTC CATDGGQGVYEQYF
TRBD1 TRBJ1-3 . TRBV7-8 16 TGTGCCAGCAGTCCACGGGACAGGGAAGTAGCAAACACCATATATTTT CASSPRDREVANTIYF
. TRBJ1-1 once TRBV19 15 TGTGCCAGTAGTATTTCGGTTTCCGGGAACACTGAAGCTTTCTTT CASSISVSGNTEAFF
TRBD2 TRBJ2-5 . TRBV9 15 TGTGCCAGCAGCTCTAGCGGGGGGGCCCCCGAGACCCAGTACTTC CASSSSGGAPETQYF
. TRBJ1-1 . TRBV28 11 TGTGCCAGCAGTTTCGGGACAAAAGCTTTCTTT CASSFGTKAFF
. TRBJ2-7 . TRBV6-5 14 TGTGCCAGCAGATCGACAGGTTTCTCCTACGAGCAGTACTTC CASRSTGFSYEQYF
TRBD1 TRBJ2-3 . TRBV4-3 13 TGCGCCAGCGGGACAGGATGCACAGATACGCAGTATTTT CASGTGCTDTQYF
. TRBJ1-1 . TRBV14 15 TGTGCCAGCAGCCAAGAATGGGGCAGGGACACTGAAGCTTTCTTT CASSQEWGRDTEAFF
. TRBJ2-3 few TRBV30 12 TGTGCCTGGAGTGTACGGGGTGATACGCAGTATTTT CAWSVRGDTQYF
. TRBJ1-5 . TRBV5-1 15 TGCGCCAGCAGCCAAGATCCGGGAGGCAATCAGCCCCAGCATTTT CASSQDPGGNQPQHF
. TRBJ1-2 . TRBV6-1 14 TGTGCCAGCCAGGCAAGGGGATATAACTATGGCTACACCTTC CASQARGYNYGYTF
TRBD1 TRBJ1-3 . TRBV6-5 16 TGTGCCAGCAGTTCCCGGACAGGCGTCTCTGGAAACACCATATATTTT CASSSRTGVSGNTIYF
. TRBJ2-3 few TRBV18 17 TGTGCCAGCTCACCTTCCCTCGGGAAGAAGTTCACAGATACGCAGTATTTT CASSPSLGKKFTDTQYF
TRBD1 TRBJ1-6 . TRBV18 14 TGTGCCAGCTCACTGGACAGGTCAAATTCACCCCTCCACTTT CASSLDRSNSPLHF
. TRBJ1-2 . TRBV4-3 15 TGCGCCAGCAGCCAAGATCGTGGAGGGTCCTATGGCTACACCTTC CASSQDRGGSYGYTF